The clone carrying this T cell receptor (beta chain) has only a few counts. This sample was included in a study of blood T cell repertoires in COVID-19. Overall study: Nucleic acid was either cDNA or gDNA, and it came from T cells, B-cell-depleted T cells, or PBMCs.

Authors' methods: How many nucleated cells were present was estimated from reference gene primer amplification. The data were produced by immunoSEQ multiplex PCR, yet TCRdb's version contains in-frame clones alone and is incomplete. That table gives V, J and clone size, and the DNA gave D and trimming. The data hold tens of thousands of clones, with around 83% observed a single time. Germline lookup yields CDR1 MGHRA and CDR2 YSYEKL. After removal of 1 base from V and 4 bases from J, the junction contained 6 bases not matched to a gene. The CDR3 is 15 residues long. This sequence originates from a man aged 45-60 years with acute or convalescent COVID-19. Source material: peripheral blood. This chain links TRBV4-1 with TRBJ1-1, with 7 bases matching TRBD1. The CDR3 sequence is CASSQALGDSTEAFF. The CDR3 nucleotides are TGCGCCAGCAGCCAAGCCTTGGGGGACAGCACTGAAGCTTTCTTT.